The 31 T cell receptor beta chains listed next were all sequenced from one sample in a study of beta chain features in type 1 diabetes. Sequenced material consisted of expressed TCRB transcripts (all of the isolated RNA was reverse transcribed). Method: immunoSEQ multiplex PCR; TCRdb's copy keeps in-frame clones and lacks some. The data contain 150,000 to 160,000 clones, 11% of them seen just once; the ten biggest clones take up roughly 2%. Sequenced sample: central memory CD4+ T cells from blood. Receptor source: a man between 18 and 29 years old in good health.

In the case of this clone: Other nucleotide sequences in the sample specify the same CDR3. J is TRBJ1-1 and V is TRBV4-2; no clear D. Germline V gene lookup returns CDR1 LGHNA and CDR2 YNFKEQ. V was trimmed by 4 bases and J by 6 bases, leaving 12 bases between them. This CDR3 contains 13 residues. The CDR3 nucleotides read TGTGCCAGCAGCCTGGAGGGAACCGCTGAAGCTTTCTTT. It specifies CASSLEGTAEAFF.

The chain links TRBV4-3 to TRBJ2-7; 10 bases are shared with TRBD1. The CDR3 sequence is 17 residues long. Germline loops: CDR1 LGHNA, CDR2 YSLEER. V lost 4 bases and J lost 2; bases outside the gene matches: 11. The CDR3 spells CASSRSGGGQGTYEQYF. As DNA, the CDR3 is TGCGCCAGCAGCCGGTCCGGAGGGGGACAGGGGACCTACGAGCAGTACTTC.

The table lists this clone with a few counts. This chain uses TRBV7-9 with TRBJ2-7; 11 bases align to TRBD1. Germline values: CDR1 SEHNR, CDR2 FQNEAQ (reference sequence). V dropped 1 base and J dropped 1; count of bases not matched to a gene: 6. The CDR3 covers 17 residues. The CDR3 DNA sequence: TGTGCCAGCAGCTTAGAGTTTGGACAGGGGGCATCCTACGAGCAGTACTTC. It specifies CASSLEFGQGASYEQYF. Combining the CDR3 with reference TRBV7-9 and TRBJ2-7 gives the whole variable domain DTGVSQNPRHKITKRGQNVTFRCDPISEHNRLYWYRQTLGQGPEFLTYFQNEAQLEKSRLLSDRFSAERPKGSFSTLEIQRTEQGDSAMYLCASSLEFGQGASYEQYFGPGTRLTVT.

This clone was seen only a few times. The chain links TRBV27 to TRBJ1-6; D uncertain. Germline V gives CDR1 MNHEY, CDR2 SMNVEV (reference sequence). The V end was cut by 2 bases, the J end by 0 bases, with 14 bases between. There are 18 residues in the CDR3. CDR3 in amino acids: CASSLSNGISSYNSPLHF. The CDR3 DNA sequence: TGTGCCAGCAGTTTAAGCAACGGGATTAGCTCCTATAATTCACCCCTCCACTTT.

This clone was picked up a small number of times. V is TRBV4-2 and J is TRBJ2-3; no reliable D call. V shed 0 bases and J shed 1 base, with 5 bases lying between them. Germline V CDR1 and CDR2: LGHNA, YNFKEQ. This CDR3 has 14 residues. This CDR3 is CASSQEVRTDTQYF. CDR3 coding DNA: TGTGCCAGCAGCCAAGAGGTCCGCACAGATACGCAGTATTTT.

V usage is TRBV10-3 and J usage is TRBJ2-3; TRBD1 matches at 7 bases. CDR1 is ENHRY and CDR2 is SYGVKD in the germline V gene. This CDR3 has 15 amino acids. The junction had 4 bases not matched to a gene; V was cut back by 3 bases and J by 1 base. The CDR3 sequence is CAISDSDRGTDTQYF. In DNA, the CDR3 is TGTGCCATCAGTGATTCAGACAGGGGCACAGATACGCAGTATTTT.

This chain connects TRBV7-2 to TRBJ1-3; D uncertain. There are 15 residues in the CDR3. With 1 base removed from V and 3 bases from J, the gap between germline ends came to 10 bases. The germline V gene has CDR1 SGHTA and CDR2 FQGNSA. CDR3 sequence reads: CASSLDLPGGNTIYF. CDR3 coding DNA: TGTGCCAGCAGCTTAGATCTCCCAGGTGGAAACACCATATATTTT.

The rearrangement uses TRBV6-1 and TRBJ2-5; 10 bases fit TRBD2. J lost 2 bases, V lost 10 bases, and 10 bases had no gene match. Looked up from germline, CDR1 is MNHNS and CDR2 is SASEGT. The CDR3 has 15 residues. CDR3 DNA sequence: TGTGCCACCACGCCTAGCGGGGGACCTCAAGAGACCCAGTACTTC. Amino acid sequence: CATTPSGGPQETQYF.

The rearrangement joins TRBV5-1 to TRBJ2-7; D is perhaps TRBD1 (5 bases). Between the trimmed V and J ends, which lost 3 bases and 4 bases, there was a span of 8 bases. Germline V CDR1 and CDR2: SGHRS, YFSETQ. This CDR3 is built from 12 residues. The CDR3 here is CASSSDTYEQYF. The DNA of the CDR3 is TGCGCCAGCAGCTCGGACACTTACGAGCAGTACTTC. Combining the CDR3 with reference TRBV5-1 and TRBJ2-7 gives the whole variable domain KAGVTQTPRYLIKTRGQQVTLSCSPISGHRSVSWYQQTPGQGLQFLFEYFSETQRNKGNFPGRFSGRQFSNSRSEMNVSTLELGDSALYLCASSSDTYEQYFGPGTRLTVT.

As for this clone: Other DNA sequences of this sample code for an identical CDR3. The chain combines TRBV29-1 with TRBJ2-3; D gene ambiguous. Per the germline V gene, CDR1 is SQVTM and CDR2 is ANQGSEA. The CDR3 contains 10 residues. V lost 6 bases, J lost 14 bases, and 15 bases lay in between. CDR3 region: CSVESVVRYF. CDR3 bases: TGCAGCGTGGAATCGGTAGTGAGGTATTTT.

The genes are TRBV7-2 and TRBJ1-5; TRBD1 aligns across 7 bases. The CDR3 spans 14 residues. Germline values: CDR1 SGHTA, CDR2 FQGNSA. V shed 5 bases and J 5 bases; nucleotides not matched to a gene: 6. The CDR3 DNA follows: TGTGCCAGCAGCCCCAACAGGGGCTATCAGCCCCAGCATTTT. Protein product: CASSPNRGYQPQHF.

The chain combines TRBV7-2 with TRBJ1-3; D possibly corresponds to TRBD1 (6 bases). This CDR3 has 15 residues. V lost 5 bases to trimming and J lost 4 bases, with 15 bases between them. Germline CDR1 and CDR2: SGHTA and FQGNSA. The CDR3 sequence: CASSRAGGEGNTIYF. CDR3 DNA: TGTGCCAGCAGCAGGGCGGGGGGCGAAGGAAACACCATATATTTT.

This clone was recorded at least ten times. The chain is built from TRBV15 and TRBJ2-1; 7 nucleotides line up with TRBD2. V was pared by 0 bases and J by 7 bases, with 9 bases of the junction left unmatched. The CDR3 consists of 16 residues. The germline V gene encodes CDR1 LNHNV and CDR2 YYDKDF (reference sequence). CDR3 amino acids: CATSRDRSGTKNEQFF. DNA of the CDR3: TGTGCCACCAGCAGAGATAGGTCCGGGACTAAAAATGAGCAGTTCTTC. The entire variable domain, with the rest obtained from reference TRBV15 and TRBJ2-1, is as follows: DAMVIQNPRYQVTQFGKPVTLSCSQTLNHNVMYWYQQKSSQAPKLLFHYYDKDFNNEADTPDNFQSRRPNTSFCFLDIRSPGLGDTAMYLCATSRDRSGTKNEQFFGPGTRLTVL.

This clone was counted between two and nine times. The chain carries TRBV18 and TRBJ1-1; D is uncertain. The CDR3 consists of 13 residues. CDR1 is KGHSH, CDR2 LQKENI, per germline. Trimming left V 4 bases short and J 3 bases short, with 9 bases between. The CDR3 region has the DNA TGTGCCAGCTCACGGAAGGAGGACACTGAAGCTTTCTTT. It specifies CASSRKEDTEAFF.

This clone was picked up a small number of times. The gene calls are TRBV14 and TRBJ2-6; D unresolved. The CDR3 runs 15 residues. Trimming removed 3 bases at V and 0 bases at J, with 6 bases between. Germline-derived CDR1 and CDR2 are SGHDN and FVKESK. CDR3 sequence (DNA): TGTGCCAGCAGCCACAGCGCCTCTGGGGCCAACGTCCTGACTTTC. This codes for CASSHSASGANVLTF.

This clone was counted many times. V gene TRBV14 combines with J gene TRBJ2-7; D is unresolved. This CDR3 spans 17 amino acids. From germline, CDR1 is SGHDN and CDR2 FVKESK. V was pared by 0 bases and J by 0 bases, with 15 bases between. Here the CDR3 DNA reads TGTGCCAGCAGCCAAGATTTAGGAGCCCCGAGCTCCTACGAGCAGTACTTC. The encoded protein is CASSQDLGAPSSYEQYF.

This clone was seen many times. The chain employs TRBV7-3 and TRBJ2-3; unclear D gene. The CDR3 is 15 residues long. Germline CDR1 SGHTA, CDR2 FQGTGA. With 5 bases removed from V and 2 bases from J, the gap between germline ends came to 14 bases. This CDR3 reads CASSPGRGTTDTQYF. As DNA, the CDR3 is TGTGCCAGCAGCCCCGGCCGCGGCACCACAGATACGCAGTATTTT.

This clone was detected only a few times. This chain's CDR3 is CASSLTDNYGYTF. The CDR3 nucleotides read TGTGCCAGCAGTTTAACGGATAACTATGGCTACACCTTC. This rearrangement joins TRBV7-2 to TRBJ1-2; D remains unclear. V was cut by 6 bases and J by 1 base, with 9 bases left in between. Germline assignment: CDR1 SGHTA and CDR2 FQGNSA. This CDR3 is built from 13 residues.

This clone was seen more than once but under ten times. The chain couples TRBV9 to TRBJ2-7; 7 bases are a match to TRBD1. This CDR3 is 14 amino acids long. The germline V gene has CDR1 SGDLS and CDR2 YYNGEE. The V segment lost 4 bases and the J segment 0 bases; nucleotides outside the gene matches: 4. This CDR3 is CASSFRDSSYEQYF. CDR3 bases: TGTGCCAGCAGCTTCCGGGACAGCTCCTACGAGCAGTACTTC.

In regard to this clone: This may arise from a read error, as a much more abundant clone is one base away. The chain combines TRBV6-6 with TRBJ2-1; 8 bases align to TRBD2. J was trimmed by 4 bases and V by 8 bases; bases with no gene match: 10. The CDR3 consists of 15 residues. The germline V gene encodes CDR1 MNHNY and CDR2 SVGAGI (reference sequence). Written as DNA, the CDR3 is TGTGCCAGCGGCGCGCCGGGGGGGCGATACAATGAGCAGTTCTTC. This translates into CASGAPGGRYNEQFF.

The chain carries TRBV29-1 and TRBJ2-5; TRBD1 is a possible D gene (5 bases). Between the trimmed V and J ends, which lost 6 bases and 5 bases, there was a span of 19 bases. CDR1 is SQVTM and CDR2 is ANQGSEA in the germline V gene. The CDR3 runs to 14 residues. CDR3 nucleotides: TGCAGCGTCTTACCAGGGTCTCCCGGGGAGACCCAGTACTTC. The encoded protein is CSVLPGSPGETQYF.

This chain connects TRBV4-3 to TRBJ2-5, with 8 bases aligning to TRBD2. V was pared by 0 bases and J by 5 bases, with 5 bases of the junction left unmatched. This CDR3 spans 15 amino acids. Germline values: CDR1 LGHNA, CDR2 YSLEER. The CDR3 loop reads CASSQDGGRRETQYF. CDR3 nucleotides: TGCGCCAGCAGCCAAGACGGCGGGAGGAGGGAGACCCAGTACTTC.

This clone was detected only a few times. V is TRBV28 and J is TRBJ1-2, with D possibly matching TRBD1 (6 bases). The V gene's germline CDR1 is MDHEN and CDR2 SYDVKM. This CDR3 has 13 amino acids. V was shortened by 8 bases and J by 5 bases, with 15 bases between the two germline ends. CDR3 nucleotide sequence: TGTGCCAGCTCCGTACAGGGCCGGTATGGCTACACCTTC. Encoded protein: CASSVQGRYGYTF.

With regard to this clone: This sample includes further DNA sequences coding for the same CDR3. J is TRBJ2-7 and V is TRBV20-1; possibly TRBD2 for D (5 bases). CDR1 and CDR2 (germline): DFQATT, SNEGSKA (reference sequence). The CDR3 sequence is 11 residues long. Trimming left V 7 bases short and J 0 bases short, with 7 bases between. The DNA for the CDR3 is TGCAGTGGAGGGCTCTCCTACGAGCAGTACTTC. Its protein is CSGGLSYEQYF.

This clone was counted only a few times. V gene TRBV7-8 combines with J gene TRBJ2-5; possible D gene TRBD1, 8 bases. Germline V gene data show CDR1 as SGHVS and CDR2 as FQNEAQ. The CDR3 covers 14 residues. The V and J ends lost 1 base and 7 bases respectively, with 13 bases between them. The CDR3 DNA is TGTGCCAGCAGCTTAGGGACAGGGAGGGGGACCCAGTACTTC. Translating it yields CASSLGTGRGTQYF.

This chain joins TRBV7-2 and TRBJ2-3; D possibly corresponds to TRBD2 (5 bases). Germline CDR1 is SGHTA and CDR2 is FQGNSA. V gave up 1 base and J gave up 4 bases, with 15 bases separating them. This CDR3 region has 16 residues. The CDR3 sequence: CASSLDTRGWSDTQYF. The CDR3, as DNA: TGTGCCAGCAGCTTAGATACTCGGGGATGGTCAGATACGCAGTATTTT.

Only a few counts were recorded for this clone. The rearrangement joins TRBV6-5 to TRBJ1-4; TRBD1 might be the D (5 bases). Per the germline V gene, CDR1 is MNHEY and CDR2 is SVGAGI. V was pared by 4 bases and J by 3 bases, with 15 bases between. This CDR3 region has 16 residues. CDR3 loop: CASSLDTRGANEKLFF. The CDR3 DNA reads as TGTGCCAGCAGTTTGGACACACGGGGAGCTAATGAAAAACTGTTTTTT.

CDR3 sequence: CATSEPGYTEAFF. CDR3 nucleotides: TGTGCCACATCGGAACCGGGGTACACTGAAGCTTTCTTT. The rearrangement joins TRBV25-1 to TRBJ1-1; D is undetermined. The CDR3 runs 13 residues. V was pared by 10 bases and J by 3 bases, with 15 bases between. Germline V gene data show CDR1 as MGHDK and CDR2 as SYGVNS.

The CDR3 region is CASSFDGSSYEQYF. The CDR3 nucleotides read TGTGCCAGCAGCTTTGACGGTAGCTCCTACGAGCAGTACTTC. The chain joins TRBV5-6 to TRBJ2-7, with unresolved D. The germline V and J ends were trimmed by 2 bases and 0 bases, with 9 bases remaining between them. CDR3 size: 14 residues. CDR1 SGHDT and CDR2 YYEEEE come from the germline V gene.

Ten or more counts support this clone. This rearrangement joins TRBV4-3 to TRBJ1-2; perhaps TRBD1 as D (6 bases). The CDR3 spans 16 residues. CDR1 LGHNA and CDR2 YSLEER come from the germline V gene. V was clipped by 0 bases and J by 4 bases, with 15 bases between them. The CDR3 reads CASSQELGGLSYGYTF. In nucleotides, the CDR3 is TGCGCCAGCAGCCAAGAATTGGGGGGCTTGAGCTATGGCTACACCTTC.

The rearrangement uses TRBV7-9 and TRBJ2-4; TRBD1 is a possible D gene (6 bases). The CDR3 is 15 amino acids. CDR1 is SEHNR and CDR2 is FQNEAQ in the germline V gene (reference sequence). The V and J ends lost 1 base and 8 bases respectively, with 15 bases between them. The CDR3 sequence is CASSLGSAGVDIQYF. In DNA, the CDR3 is TGTGCCAGCAGCTTAGGGTCGGCAGGGGTTGACATTCAGTACTTC.